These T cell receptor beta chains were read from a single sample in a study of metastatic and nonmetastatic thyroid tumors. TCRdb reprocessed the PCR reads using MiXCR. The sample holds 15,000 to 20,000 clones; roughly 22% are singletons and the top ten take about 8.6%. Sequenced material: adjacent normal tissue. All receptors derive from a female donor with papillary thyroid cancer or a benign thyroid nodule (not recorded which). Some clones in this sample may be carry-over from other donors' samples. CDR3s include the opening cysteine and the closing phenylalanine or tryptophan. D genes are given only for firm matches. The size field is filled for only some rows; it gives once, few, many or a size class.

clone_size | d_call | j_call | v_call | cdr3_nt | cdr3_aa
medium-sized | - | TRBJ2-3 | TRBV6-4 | TGTGCCAGCAGTGCCAGCGGAGGGACAGATACGCAGTATTTT | CASSASGGTDTQYF
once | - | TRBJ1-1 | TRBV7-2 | TGTACCAGCAGCCCGCCTTTCTGGAGGAACGCTGAAGCTTTCTTT | CTSSPPFWRNAEAFF
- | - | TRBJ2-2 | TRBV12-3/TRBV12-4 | TGTGCCAGCGGTTCGTTTTCCTGGGAGCTGTTTTTT | CASGSFSWELFF
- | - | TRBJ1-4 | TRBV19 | TGTGCCAGTAGTATAGGGGGACAACTGTTTTTT | CASSIGGQLFF
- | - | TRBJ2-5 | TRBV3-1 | TGTGCCAGCAGCCGAAAGCGGGACCAAGAGACCCAGTACTTC | CASSRKRDQETQYF
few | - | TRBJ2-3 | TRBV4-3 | TGCGCCAGCAGCCAATATAGGGGATTGGATACGCAGTATTTT | CASSQYRGLDTQYF
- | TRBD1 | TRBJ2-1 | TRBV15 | TGTGCCACCCCCGGGAAGGGGGCGGATGTGCAGCTCTTC | CATPGKGADVQLF
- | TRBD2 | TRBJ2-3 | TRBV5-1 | TGCGCCAGCAGCCCAAGCGGGAGTGACCCAGATACGCAGTATTTT | CASSPSGSDPDTQYF
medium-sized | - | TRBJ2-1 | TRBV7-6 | TGTGCCAGCAGCTCTTACTACGACTTGCACAATGAGCAGTTCTTC | CASSSYYDLHNEQFF
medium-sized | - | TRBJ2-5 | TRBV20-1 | TGCAGTGCTAGTACTAACCCCCAAGAGACCCAGTACTTC | CSASTNPQETQYF
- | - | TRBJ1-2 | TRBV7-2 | TGTGCCAGCAGCTTATCCGGGGACCATGGCTACACCTTC | CASSLSGDHGYTF
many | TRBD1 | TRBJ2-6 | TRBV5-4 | TGTGCCAGCAGCTTTGGGACAGGGATCGGCTACTCTGGGGCCAACGTCCTGACTTTC | CASSFGTGIGYSGANVLTF
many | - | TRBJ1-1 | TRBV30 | TGTGCCTGGAGTGTAGCCCTAGGTGGCGATAATGATTTCTTT | CAWSVALGGDNDFF
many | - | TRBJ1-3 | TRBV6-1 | TGTGCCAGCAGTGAATCTCCCTCCTCTGGAAACACCATATATTTT | CASSESPSSGNTIYF
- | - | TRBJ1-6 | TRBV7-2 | TGTGCCAGCAGCCTCACATACAGGGCTTCACCCCTCCACTTT | CASSLTYRASPLHF
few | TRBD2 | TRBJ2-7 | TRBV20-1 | TGCAGTGCTAGACCCCAATCGGGACTAGCCTTCTACGAGCAGTACTTC | CSARPQSGLAFYEQYF
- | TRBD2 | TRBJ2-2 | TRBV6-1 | TGTGCCAGCAGTGAAAGTGCGGGAGTTCGCACCGGGGAGCTGTTTTTT | CASSESAGVRTGELFF
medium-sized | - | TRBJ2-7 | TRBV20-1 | TGCAGTGCTAGAGATAGGGACAACCCCTACGAGCAGTACTTC | CSARDRDNPYEQYF
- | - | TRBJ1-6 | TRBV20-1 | TGCAGTGCTAGGAGGGGAGAGTCTTATAATTCACCCCTCCACTTT | CSARRGESYNSPLHF
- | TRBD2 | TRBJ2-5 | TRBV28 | TGTGCCAGCAGTAGCGCGGGGGAGGAAGGGGCGGGGGAGACCCAGTACTTC | CASSSAGEEGAGETQYF
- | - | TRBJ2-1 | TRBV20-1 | TGCAGTGCTAGAGATGCCAAGGCGGGTAATGAGCAGTTCTTC | CSARDAKAGNEQFF
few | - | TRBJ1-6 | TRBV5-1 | TGCGCCAGCAGCATCGATCGGGATTCACCCCTCCACTTT | CASSIDRDSPLHF
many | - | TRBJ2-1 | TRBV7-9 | TGTGCCAGCACGGAGCTAAGCTCCTACAATGAGCAGTTCTTC | CASTELSSYNEQFF
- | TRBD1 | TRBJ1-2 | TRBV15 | TGTGCCACCAGCAGAGATAGGGGACAGGGGGATCCTAACTATGGCTACACCTTC | CATSRDRGQGDPNYGYTF
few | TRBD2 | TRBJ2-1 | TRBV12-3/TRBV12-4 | TGTGCCATTGGGACTAGCGGGGGGCTCTCCTACAATGAGCAGTTCTTC | CAIGTSGGLSYNEQFF
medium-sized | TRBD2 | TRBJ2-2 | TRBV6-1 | TGTGCCAGCATGCTCAGGGAGGGCGGGGAGCTGTTTTTT | CASMLREGGELFF
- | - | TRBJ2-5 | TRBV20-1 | TGCAGCGGGGACACGGAAGAGACCCAGTACTTC | CSGDTEETQYF
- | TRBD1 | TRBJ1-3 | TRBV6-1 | TGTGCCAGCGCGGTCGGGACAGGGGGCGAAGGAAACACCATATATTTT | CASAVGTGGEGNTIYF
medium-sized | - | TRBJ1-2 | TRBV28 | TGTGCCAGCAGTTATTTAGCTAACTATGGCTACACCTTC | CASSYLANYGYTF
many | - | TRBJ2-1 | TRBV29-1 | TGCAGCGTTGAGCCCCGACGGGAGCTCTACAATGAGCAGTTCTTC | CSVEPRRELYNEQFF
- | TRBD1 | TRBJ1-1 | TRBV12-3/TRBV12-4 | TGTGCCAGCAGTTTATCCCCAAGGACAGGATCGGACACTGAAGCTTTCTTT | CASSLSPRTGSDTEAFF
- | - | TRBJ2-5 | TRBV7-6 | TGTGCTAGCAGCTTATTGGGCGGACGAGAGACCCAGTACTTC | CASSLLGGRETQYF
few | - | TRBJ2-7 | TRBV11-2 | TGTGCCAGCAGCCCCGCCGGGGGCTACGAGCAGTACTTC | CASSPAGGYEQYF
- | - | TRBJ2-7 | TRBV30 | TGTGCCTGGAGTGCCCAGGGAGACGAGCAGTACTTC | CAWSAQGDEQYF
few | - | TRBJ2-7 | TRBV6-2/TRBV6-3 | TGTGCCAGCAGTTACTCAAGGGGAGCACCCTACGAGCAGTACTTC | CASSYSRGAPYEQYF
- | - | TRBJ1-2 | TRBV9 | TGTGCCAGCAGCGTAGCCGTGGCCCGACCAACTAACTATGGCTACACCTTC | CASSVAVARPTNYGYTF
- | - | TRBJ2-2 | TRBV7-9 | TGTGCCAGCAGCTTAGTCGGGGAGCTGTTTTTT | CASSLVGELFF
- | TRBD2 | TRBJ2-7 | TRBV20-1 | TGCAGTGCCCTGGGGACTAGCGGGAGTGTAAGCTACGAGCAGTACTTC | CSALGTSGSVSYEQYF
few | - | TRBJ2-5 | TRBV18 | TGTGCCAGCTCCACAGGGTACCAAGAGACCCAGTACTTC | CASSTGYQETQYF
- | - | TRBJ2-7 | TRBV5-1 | TGCGCCAGCAGCACACGAGGTTGGTTGCAAGGCTACAAGCAGTACTTC | CASSTRGWLQGYKQYF
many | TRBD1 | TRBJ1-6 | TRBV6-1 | TGTGCCAGCAGTAGGGGACAGATCGAACCCCTCCACTTT | CASSRGQIEPLHF
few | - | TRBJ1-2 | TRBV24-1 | TGTGCCACCAGTGATTCTAGGACAGACACCTATGGCTACACCTTC | CATSDSRTDTYGYTF
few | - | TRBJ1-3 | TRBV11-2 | TGTGCCAGCAGCTCGGGGCCTGGAAACACCATATATTTT | CASSSGPGNTIYF